This TCR beta chain was captured in a study of PD-L1 blockade in urothelial cancer. Study-level background: Beginning in about 2014, patients received atezolizumab, given as 1,200 mg intravenously every 3 weeks. Analyses were performed on blood at 3 weeks after treatment start (the second dose) and at 6 weeks.

Data came from immunoSEQ multiplex PCR; TCRdb stores just in-frame clones and leaves some out. The table lists tens of thousands of clones, approximately 88% of them singletons. Time point here: pretreatment peripheral blood. The sequenced sample was PBMCs, obtained around atezolizumab (anti-PD-L1) treatment. The origin of this receptor is a woman aged 55-69 years with urothelial cancer.

The CDR3 nucleotides are TGCGCCAGCAGCCAAGTAGTAAGCAATCAGCCCCAGCATTTT. Translation: CASSQVVSNQPQHF. The chain recombines TRBV4-3 with TRBJ1-5; D unclear. The V gene lost 1 base and the J gene lost 1 base, with 5 bases spanning the gap. This CDR3 spans 14 amino acids. Germline V gene data show CDR1 as LGHNA and CDR2 as YSLEER.